This T cell receptor beta chain is drawn from a study of blood T cell repertoires in COVID-19. Background on the study: The United States, Italy and Spain supplied acute and convalescent COVID-19 samples. Sources were T cells, B-cell-depleted T cells, or PBMCs; the material itself was cDNA or gDNA.

This CDR3 is built from 16 residues. V shed 6 bases and J shed 0 bases, with 14 bases lying between them. CDR1 is SEHNR and CDR2 is FQNEAQ in the germline V gene (reference sequence). In the original analysis: By means of reference gene primer amplification, nucleated cell counts were estimated. Only in-frame clones appear in the TCRdb table, and some are missing; sequencing was by immunoSEQ multiplex PCR. The V and J calls and clone size come from that table; D and trimming were worked out from the DNA. The table includes 200,000 to 250,000 clones, more than 70% detected once. This clone was seen a single time.

The sequence derives from a human donor in a cohort sampled during active COVID-19. The gene calls are TRBV7-9 and TRBJ2-2; perhaps TRBD2 as D (5 bases). The sequenced sample consisted of peripheral blood. This CDR3 reads CASSPGPGTNTGELFF. The CDR3 DNA sequence: TGTGCCAGCAGTCCGGGCCCGGGGACGAACACCGGGGAGCTGTTTTTT.